These 10 T cell receptor beta chains originate from one sample sequenced in a study of cytomegalovirus exposure and HLA in healthy donors (TCRdb year 2017). The receptor library was made with the immunoSEQ multiplex PCR assay. The multiplex PCR relied on a mix of 60 forward primers for TCR Vbeta segments and 13 reverse primers for TCR Jbeta segments. The clones in this table, taken by TCRdb from immuneACCESS, are in-frame only. Not every clone is retained; where verified, under half of the shortfall comes from an unresolved V gene, and the cause of the rest is unknown. The sample table lists a few hundred thousand clones, approximately 82% of them with a count of one. The ten biggest clones cover approximately 0.5% of the sample. The sample comprised PBMCs. All receptors derive from a woman aged 40 to 55 in good health and CMV-seronegative.

This chain uses TRBV5-1 with TRBJ2-1, with 10 bases identical to TRBD2. CDR3 size: 15 residues. Germline values: CDR1 SGHRS, CDR2 YFSETQ. V shed 4 bases and J 8 bases; nucleotides not matched to a gene: 9. The CDR3 protein is CASSTLAGGRDEQFF. For the CDR3, the DNA is TGCGCCAGCAGCACCTTAGCGGGGGGCCGGGATGAGCAGTTCTTC.

This chain links TRBV5-4 with TRBJ2-7; TRBD2 agrees at 7 bases. This CDR3 contains 15 residues. In germline, CDR1 is SGHNT, CDR2 YYREEE (reference sequence). The junction had 9 bases not matched to a gene; V was cut back by 1 base and J by 5 bases. CDR3 in amino acids: CASSLWQGGSNEQYF. The CDR3 DNA reads TGTGCCAGCAGCTTGTGGCAGGGAGGGTCCAACGAGCAGTACTTC.

The V and J genes are TRBV6-1 and TRBJ1-5, with D uncertain. Trimming removed 2 bases from V and 0 bases from J, with 11 bases in between. The CDR3 consists of 16 residues. CDR1 and CDR2 (germline): MNHNS, SASEGT. The chain's CDR3 is CASSEYGGYSNQPQHF. CDR3 sequence (DNA): TGTGCCAGCAGTGAATACGGCGGCTATAGCAATCAGCCCCAGCATTTT.

This clone was observed a single time. The CDR3 nucleotides are TGTGCCAGCAGTTTGTTAGGGGATGGCCATCAGCCCCAGCATTTT. It codes for CASSLLGDGHQPQHF. The V gene is TRBV28, the J gene TRBJ1-5; a weak D match, TRBD1 (5 bases). This CDR3 comprises 15 residues. Germline CDR1 MDHEN, CDR2 SYDVKM. V gave up 3 bases and J gave up 5 bases, with 14 bases separating them.

This clone was detected a few times. The CDR3 DNA sequence: TGTGCCAGCAGTTTTTCAACCGGGGGAGACGCTTTCTTT. Its protein product is CASSFSTGGDAFF. The chain links TRBV6-5 to TRBJ1-1; D perhaps matches TRBD1 (5 bases). The germline V and J ends were trimmed by 4 bases and 11 bases, with 17 bases remaining between them. Germline lookup yields CDR1 MNHEY and CDR2 SVGAGI. This CDR3 region has 13 residues.

This chain joins TRBV7-9 and TRBJ2-5; D unresolved. V was cut by 5 bases and J by 4 bases, with 14 bases left in between. Per the germline V gene, CDR1 is SEHNR and CDR2 is FQNEAQ (reference sequence). The CDR3 spans 14 residues. The CDR3 protein is CASSRTELRETQYF. The CDR3 nucleotides are TGTGCCAGCAGCCGAACCGAACTCCGAGAGACCCAGTACTTC.

The rearrangement joins TRBV7-9 to TRBJ2-7; perhaps TRBD1 as D (5 bases). Germline assignment: CDR1 SEHNR and CDR2 FQNEAQ (reference sequence). With 4 bases removed from V and 2 bases from J, the gap between germline ends came to 12 bases. There are 14 residues in the CDR3. The CDR3 loop is CASSSPHRPYEQYF. The CDR3, as DNA: TGTGCCAGCAGCTCTCCACACAGGCCCTACGAGCAGTACTTC.

The chain joins TRBV4-2 to TRBJ2-1, with 9 bases aligning to TRBD2. The CDR3 runs 14 residues. V lost 2 bases to trimming and J lost 9 bases; unmatched junction nucleotides: 5. Germline V CDR1 and CDR2: LGHNA, YNFKEQ. The DNA for the CDR3 is TGTGCCAGCAGCCAACCGGGACTAGCTAGTGAGCAGTTCTTC. This encodes CASSQPGLASEQFF.

The chain recombines TRBV9 with TRBJ1-6, with 8 nucleotides matching TRBD1. The trim removed 3 bases at V and 1 base at J, leaving 3 bases unmatched. Per the germline V gene, CDR1 is SGDLS and CDR2 is YYNGEE. The CDR3 spans 16 residues. The CDR3: CASSDDRGSYNSPLHF. The CDR3 DNA follows: TGTGCCAGCAGCGACGACAGGGGATCCTATAATTCACCCCTCCACTTT.

The genes are TRBV10-2 and TRBJ1-5, with 7 nucleotides matching TRBD1. Trimming cost V 5 bases and J 3 bases; bases outside gene matches: 7. Germline-derived CDR1 and CDR2 are WSHSY and SAAADI. The CDR3 totals 15 residues. CDR3 sequence (DNA): TGCGCCAGCAGTCACTCGGGACAGTCCAATCAGCCCCAGCATTTT. It translates to CASSHSGQSNQPQHF.